This is a list of T cell receptor beta chains from one sample in a study of control samples from healthy donors and cancer patients. Clones were sequenced by immunoSEQ multiplex PCR, and TCRdb holds only the in-frame ones, with some missing. Of around 250,000 clones listed, approximately 80% are singletons. Sequences were obtained from PBMCs. The receptors shown here come from a woman aged 55 to 70 with lung cancer. The CDR3 runs from the conserved cysteine through the conserved F or W. Each record gives: V gene, D gene, J gene, clone size, CDR3 protein, CDR3 DNA. The D gene is left open where the match is weak. Size tells how often a clone was seen (once, few, many) or the class of an expanded clone, and some rows leave it out.

TRBV7-2,NA,TRBJ2-1,once,CASSLGGAHRFF,TGTGCCAGCAGCTTAGGGGGGGCCCACAGGTTCTTC
TRBV6-2/TRBV6-3,NA,TRBJ2-2,NA,CASSLSHGELFF,TGTGCCAGCAGTCTCAGCCACGGGGAGCTGTTTTTT
TRBV9,TRBD1,TRBJ1-1,once,CASSVGVTGENTEAFF,TGTGCCAGCAGCGTAGGCGTGACAGGGGAGAACACTGAAGCTTTCTTT
TRBV3-1/TRBV3-2,NA,TRBJ2-3,few,CASSQMDSGYTDTQYF,TGTGCCAGCAGCCAAATGGACAGCGGCTACACAGATACGCAGTATTTT
TRBV27,TRBD1,TRBJ2-7,NA,CASSRKGQGAYEQYF,TGTGCCAGCAGTCGAAAGGGACAGGGGGCGTACGAGCAGTACTTC
TRBV5-1,NA,TRBJ1-1,NA,CASNEPGGAEAFF,TGCGCCAGCAACGAACCCGGGGGGGCTGAAGCTTTCTTT
TRBV9,NA,TRBJ2-5,NA,CASSVGNAEETQYF,TGTGCCAGCAGCGTAGGCAACGCGGAGGAGACCCAGTACTTC
TRBV3-1/TRBV3-2,NA,TRBJ1-3,NA,CASSQVGGTFELGNTIYF,TGTGCCAGCAGCCAAGTAGGGGGTACGTTTGAATTAGGGAACACCATATATTTT
TRBV14,NA,TRBJ2-7,NA,CASSQRAEGTYEQYF,TGTGCCAGCAGCCAACGAGCGGAGGGGACCTACGAGCAGTACTTC
TRBV10-3,NA,TRBJ1-4,NA,CAIHRDITEKLFF,TGTGCCATACACAGGGATATTACAGAAAAACTGTTTTTT
TRBV30,TRBD1,TRBJ2-5,NA,CAWGQGALQETQYF,TGTGCCTGGGGACAGGGGGCCCTCCAAGAGACCCAGTACTTC
TRBV6-5,NA,TRBJ2-7,NA,CASISGTTYEQYF,TGTGCCAGCATCTCCGGGACCACCTACGAGCAGTACTTC
TRBV6-5,NA,TRBJ2-1,NA,CASSPDYYNEQFF,TGTGCCAGCAGCCCGGACTATTACAATGAGCAGTTCTTC
TRBV11-3,NA,TRBJ1-1,NA,CASSLGGTLNTEAFF,TGTGCCAGCAGCTTGGGGGGCACGTTGAACACTGAAGCTTTCTTT
TRBV10-3,NA,TRBJ2-1,NA,CAISESTGNPYNEQFF,TGTGCCATCAGTGAGTCGACAGGCAATCCCTACAATGAGCAGTTCTTC
TRBV19,NA,TRBJ2-2,NA,CASSIQAAGELFF,TGTGCCAGTAGTATTCAGGCCGCCGGGGAGCTGTTTTTT
TRBV29-1,TRBD1,TRBJ2-3,NA,CSGGQAKDTQYF,TGCAGCGGTGGACAGGCCAAAGATACGCAGTATTTT
TRBV2,NA,TRBJ1-5,NA,CASSEWGRGSNQPQHF,TGTGCCAGCAGTGAATGGGGCAGGGGAAGCAATCAGCCCCAGCATTTT
TRBV19,NA,TRBJ1-1,NA,CASSIAQGGTEAFF,TGTGCCAGTAGTATAGCACAGGGTGGCACTGAAGCTTTCTTT
TRBV11-2,TRBD2,TRBJ2-3,NA,CASSLYPSGRWADTQYF,TGTGCCAGCAGCTTATACCCTAGCGGGAGGTGGGCAGATACGCAGTATTTT
TRBV2,NA,TRBJ1-6,NA,CASRSGVGSPLHF,TGTGCCAGCAGGTCAGGGGTAGGGTCACCCCTCCACTTT
TRBV6-5,NA,TRBJ2-5,NA,CASSPLPRETQYF,TGTGCCAGCAGCCCCCTACCACGGGAGACCCAGTACTTC
TRBV5-4,TRBD2,TRBJ2-1,NA,CASSGGGLSSYNEQFF,TGTGCCAGCAGCGGGGGGGGACTGAGCTCCTACAATGAGCAGTTCTTC
TRBV4-1,TRBD2,TRBJ2-2,NA,CASSQDVGEWGRANTGELFF,TGCGCCAGCAGCCAAGATGTGGGGGAATGGGGGAGGGCCAACACCGGGGAGCTGTTTTTT
TRBV19,TRBD1,TRBJ2-7,NA,CATYYPGGHEQYF,TGTGCCACCTATTATCCAGGGGGCCACGAGCAGTACTTC
TRBV4-1,NA,TRBJ2-1,NA,CASSQLSNAYNEQFF,TGCGCCAGCAGCCAACTGTCGAACGCTTACAATGAGCAGTTCTTC
TRBV10-2,NA,TRBJ2-7,NA,CASFPGLPQGRYEQYF,TGCGCCAGCTTCCCGGGCCTCCCCCAAGGGCGATACGAGCAGTACTTC
TRBV5-1,NA,TRBJ1-2,NA,CASSLEGGTAYGYTF,TGCGCCAGCAGCTTGGAGGGGGGAACGGCCTATGGCTACACCTTC
TRBV2,NA,TRBJ1-5,NA,CASSYYRDQPQHF,TGTGCCAGCAGTTACTATAGGGACCAGCCCCAGCATTTT
TRBV7-2,NA,TRBJ1-1,NA,CASSSGAWGAEAFF,TGTGCCAGCAGCTCAGGGGCGTGGGGGGCTGAAGCTTTCTTT
TRBV11-1,NA,TRBJ2-1,NA,CASSLESAENEQFF,TGTGCCAGCAGCTTGGAGTCCGCTGAAAATGAGCAGTTCTTC
TRBV11-2,NA,TRBJ2-5,few,CASLDLGGLGETQYF,TGTGCCAGCCTCGACCTGGGGGGGCTTGGAGAGACCCAGTACTTC
TRBV18,TRBD1,TRBJ1-1,NA,CASSPQQGHTEAFF,TGTGCCAGCTCACCACAACAGGGGCACACTGAAGCTTTCTTT
TRBV5-1,NA,TRBJ1-2,NA,CASSLALGYYGYTF,TGCGCCAGCAGCTTGGCCTTGGGTTACTATGGCTACACCTTC
TRBV6-5,NA,TRBJ2-7,NA,CASSQQGYEQYF,TGTGCCAGCAGTCAACAGGGATACGAGCAGTACTTC
TRBV7-8,NA,TRBJ1-3,NA,CASTLWGGSSGNTIYF,TGTGCCAGCACCCTCTGGGGTGGTAGCTCTGGAAACACCATATATTTT
TRBV7-3,NA,TRBJ2-3,NA,CASSPPRGDTQYF,TGTGCCAGCAGCCCGCCCCGGGGGGATACGCAGTATTTT
TRBV5-1,TRBD1,TRBJ2-3,NA,CASSLATGGTDTQYF,TGCGCCAGCAGCTTGGCGACAGGGGGCACAGATACGCAGTATTTT
TRBV6-2/TRBV6-3,NA,TRBJ2-4,NA,CASSYQGVRAKNIQYF,TGTGCCAGCAGTTACCAAGGGGTTCGAGCCAAAAACATTCAGTACTTC
TRBV6-5,NA,TRBJ2-7,NA,CASSYGAPDRPNEQYF,TGTGCCAGCAGTTACGGGGCACCCGACAGGCCCAACGAGCAGTACTTC
TRBV3-1/TRBV3-2,NA,TRBJ2-2,NA,CASSQVGRVGRELFF,TGTGCCAGCAGCCAAGTCGGCAGGGTGGGCAGGGAGCTGTTTTTT
TRBV5-1,NA,TRBJ2-1,NA,CASKGHPSPLAANNEQFF,TGCGCCAGCAAGGGCCACCCGTCCCCCCTAGCTGCAAACAATGAGCAGTTCTTC
TRBV9,NA,TRBJ1-1,NA,CASSVVEGRVAEAFF,TGTGCCAGCAGCGTAGTGGAGGGACGGGTCGCTGAAGCTTTCTTT
TRBV11-2,NA,TRBJ2-5,NA,CASRNQETQYF,TGTGCCAGCAGGAACCAAGAGACCCAGTACTTC
TRBV2,NA,TRBJ2-2,NA,CASTTPGGANTGELFF,TGTGCCAGCACTACTCCCGGAGGGGCGAACACCGGGGAGCTGTTTTTT
TRBV2,NA,TRBJ1-1,NA,CAIPPGGVMNTEAFF,TGTGCCATCCCCCCCGGTGGGGTAATGAACACTGAAGCTTTCTTT
TRBV5-1,NA,TRBJ1-1,NA,CASSLTSVAEAEAFF,TGCGCCAGCAGCCTCACCTCGGTGGCGGAGGCTGAAGCTTTCTTT
TRBV9,NA,TRBJ1-4,NA,CASSPFGGDEKLFF,TGTGCCAGCAGCCCGTTCGGGGGGGATGAAAAACTGTTTTTT
TRBV28,NA,TRBJ1-2,NA,CASSLNWLEGYTF,TGTGCCAGCAGTTTAAATTGGCTCGAGGGCTACACCTTC
TRBV3-1/TRBV3-2,NA,TRBJ1-2,once,CASSQDSRGYTF,TGTGCCAGCAGCCAAGATTCTCGTGGCTACACCTTC
TRBV7-9,NA,TRBJ2-3,NA,CASSSSRDGFGTQYF,TGTGCCAGCAGCTCGTCCCGGGACGGTTTTGGTACGCAGTATTTT